This is a list of T cell receptor beta chains from one sample in a study of CD8 T cells in Susac syndrome. TCRdb itself ran the immunoSEQ multiplex PCR reads through MiXCR, one entry per CDR3 protein. Counted here are 110,000 to 150,000 distinct CDR3 sequences, 95% occurring once; the ten biggest clones make up 0.065% to 0.095%. The source material was CD4+ T cells from PBMCs. The receptors here all came from a human donor with Susac syndrome. Both conserved end residues are part of each CDR3. Each record gives: J gene, clone size, V gene, D gene, CDR3 protein, CDR3 DNA. The D gene is left open where the match is weak. Some rows mark clone size as missing; the rest say once, few, many or name a class of expanded clone.

TRBJ1-2 | NA | TRBV11-2 | NA | CASSLQGPLNYGYTF | TGTGCCAGCAGTTTACAGGGACCTCTTAACTATGGCTACACCTTC
TRBJ1-1 | NA | TRBV20-1 | NA | CSAVPGQNTEAFF | TGCAGTGCCGTACCGGGACAGAACACTGAAGCTTTCTTT
TRBJ2-5 | NA | TRBV20-1 | NA | CSADRSWGGETQYF | TGCAGTGCAGATAGATCTTGGGGCGGAGAGACCCAGTACTTC
TRBJ2-7 | NA | TRBV19 | NA | CASSQTGLSSYEQYF | TGTGCCAGTAGTCAGACTGGATTAAGCTCCTACGAGCAGTACTTC
TRBJ2-6 | NA | TRBV12-3/TRBV12-4 | NA | CASSFWEGANVLTF | TGTGCCAGCAGTTTCTGGGAGGGGGCCAACGTCCTGACTTTC
TRBJ1-1 | NA | TRBV29-1 | TRBD1 | CSARDRSQAFF | TGCAGCGCTCGGGACAGGTCCCAAGCTTTCTTT
TRBJ2-1 | NA | TRBV29-1 | TRBD2 | CSVSRGSFYNEQFF | TGCAGCGTTTCTCGCGGGAGCTTCTACAATGAGCAGTTCTTC
TRBJ2-5 | NA | TRBV3-1 | TRBD2 | CASSQARLAGIQETQYF | TGTGCCAGCAGCCAAGCGAGACTAGCGGGGATCCAAGAGACCCAGTACTTC
TRBJ2-3 | NA | TRBV20-1 | TRBD2 | CSATTPQRGGDTQYF | TGCAGTGCTACGACACCCCAGCGGGGTGGTGATACGCAGTATTTT
TRBJ2-5 | NA | TRBV7-9 | NA | CASSLWIKWETQYF | TGTGCCAGCAGCTTATGGATCAAATGGGAGACCCAGTACTTC
TRBJ2-2 | NA | TRBV25-1 | NA | CASSDGGRQLTGELFF | TGTGCCAGCAGTGACGGGGGGCGACAGCTCACCGGGGAGCTGTTTTTT
TRBJ2-7 | NA | TRBV2 | NA | CASSRDFFYEQYF | TGTGCCAGCAGTCGGGACTTTTTTTACGAGCAGTACTTC
TRBJ2-5 | NA | TRBV29-1 | TRBD1 | CSAGQGGSETQYF | TGCAGCGCTGGACAGGGCGGATCAGAGACCCAGTACTTC
TRBJ2-1 | NA | TRBV9 | NA | CASSAPLGSNEQFF | TGTGCCAGCAGCGCCCCCCTTGGCTCCAATGAGCAGTTCTTC
TRBJ2-7 | NA | TRBV12-3/TRBV12-4 | NA | CASSLPGVEDEQYF | TGTGCCAGCAGTTTACCGGGAGTGGAGGACGAGCAGTACTTC
TRBJ2-1 | NA | TRBV20-1 | TRBD2 | CSARPALAGAYNEQFF | TGCAGTGCTAGACCAGCACTAGCGGGGGCATACAATGAGCAGTTCTTC
TRBJ1-1 | NA | TRBV12-3/TRBV12-4 | TRBD1 | CASSLGPLRQGAGAEAFF | TGTGCCAGCAGCCTAGGCCCCTTGAGACAGGGGGCTGGGGCTGAAGCTTTCTTT
TRBJ2-3 | NA | TRBV3-1 | TRBD2 | CASSQGGTTDTQYF | TGTGCCAGCAGCCAAGGGGGGACTACCGATACGCAGTATTTT
TRBJ2-6 | NA | TRBV29-1 | NA | CSVAGANVLTF | TGCAGCGTTGCTGGGGCCAACGTCCTGACTTTC
TRBJ2-3 | NA | TRBV3-1 | NA | CATQLGGTDTQYF | TGTGCCACCCAGTTGGGCGGCACAGATACGCAGTATTTT
TRBJ2-5 | NA | TRBV7-2 | NA | CASSLNPGGETQYF | TGTGCCAGCAGCTTAAATCCGGGCGGGGAGACCCAGTACTTC
TRBJ2-2 | NA | TRBV11-2 | TRBD2 | CASSKSSGRYTGELFF | TGTGCCAGCAGCAAAAGTAGCGGGAGATACACCGGGGAGCTGTTTTTT
TRBJ2-3 | NA | TRBV20-1 | TRBD2 | CSARTSGRPDTQYF | TGCAGTGCAAGGACTAGCGGGAGACCAGATACGCAGTATTTT
TRBJ1-1 | NA | TRBV27 | NA | CASSLGGKSDTEAFF | TGTGCCAGCAGTTTAGGGGGGAAAAGCGATACTGAAGCTTTCTTT
TRBJ2-2 | NA | TRBV29-1 | NA | CSVGVTGRGGELFF | TGCAGCGTTGGCGTGACAGGGAGGGGCGGGGAGCTGTTTTTT
TRBJ2-7 | NA | TRBV11-2 | TRBD1 | CASSPRPGTGGYEQYF | TGTGCCAGCAGCCCCCGACCCGGGACAGGGGGCTACGAGCAGTACTTC
TRBJ2-7 | NA | TRBV28 | NA | CASSFGDYEQYF | TGTGCCAGCAGTTTCGGTGATTACGAGCAGTACTTC
TRBJ2-3 | once | TRBV5-1 | NA | CASSLGFHTDTQYF | TGCGCCAGCAGCTTGGGGTTCCACACAGATACGCAGTATTTT
TRBJ2-1 | NA | TRBV4-1 | TRBD1 | CASSQLTGGLDNEQFF | TGCGCCAGCAGCCAACTGACAGGGGGCTTGGACAATGAGCAGTTCTTC
TRBJ2-3 | NA | TRBV4-1 | TRBD2 | CASTLLAGDTDTQYF | TGCGCCAGCACCCTACTAGCGGGTGACACAGATACGCAGTATTTT
TRBJ2-7 | NA | TRBV3-1 | NA | CASATGIPSYEQYF | TGTGCCAGCGCTACAGGGATTCCTTCCTACGAGCAGTACTTC
TRBJ2-7 | NA | TRBV29-1 | NA | CSVWQSSEQYF | TGCAGCGTCTGGCAGAGTAGCGAGCAGTACTTC
TRBJ2-5 | NA | TRBV29-1 | NA | CSATDGLRGETQYF | TGCAGCGCAACTGACGGGCTCCGAGGGGAGACCCAGTACTTC
TRBJ2-3 | NA | TRBV9 | NA | CASSPKPGVDTQYF | TGTGCCAGCAGCCCAAAGCCGGGAGTAGATACGCAGTATTTT
TRBJ2-4 | NA | TRBV4-1 | NA | CASSQDSGLAKNIQYF | TGCGCCAGCAGCCAAGATTCGGGGCTAGCCAAAAACATTCAGTACTTC
TRBJ2-1 | NA | TRBV6-4 | TRBD1 | CASSEQGAGGEQFF | TGTGCCAGCAGTGAGCAGGGGGCTGGAGGTGAGCAGTTCTTC
TRBJ1-1 | NA | TRBV15 | NA | CATSRDVLNTEAFF | TGTGCCACCAGCAGAGACGTGCTGAACACTGAAGCTTTCTTT
TRBJ2-3 | NA | TRBV6-1 | TRBD1 | CASTYDRATDTQYF | TGTGCCAGCACCTACGACAGGGCCACAGATACGCAGTATTTT
TRBJ1-5 | NA | TRBV5-6 | NA | CASSRIYSNQPQHF | TGTGCCAGCAGTCGGATTTATAGCAATCAGCCCCAGCATTTT
TRBJ1-1 | NA | TRBV4-1 | NA | CASSQIGGGRNTEAFF | TGCGCCAGCAGCCAGATTGGGGGGGGGCGGAACACTGAAGCTTTCTTT
TRBJ1-5 | once | TRBV15 | NA | CATTLQADQPQHF | TGTGCCACCACCCTACAGGCCGATCAGCCCCAGCATTTT
TRBJ1-5 | NA | TRBV10-3 | NA | CATRTGNLPQHF | TGTGCCACCCGGACGGGGAACCTCCCCCAGCATTTT
TRBJ1-4 | NA | TRBV15 | TRBD1 | CATSREGTGDEKLFF | TGTGCCACCAGCAGAGAAGGGACAGGGGATGAAAAACTGTTTTTT
TRBJ1-2 | NA | TRBV28 | NA | CASSLDRTSRGYTF | TGTGCCAGCAGTTTAGACAGGACCTCGAGGGGCTACACCTTC
TRBJ1-1 | NA | TRBV28 | NA | CASSKQGYRNTEAFF | TGTGCCAGCAGCAAACAAGGGTACAGGAACACTGAAGCTTTCTTT
TRBJ1-1 | once | TRBV30 | NA | CAWLEKLNTEAFF | TGTGCCTGGCTCGAAAAATTGAACACTGAAGCTTTCTTT
TRBJ2-1 | once | TRBV24-1 | NA | CATSDRVNEQFF | TGTGCCACCAGTGATCGCGTCAATGAGCAGTTCTTC
TRBJ2-2 | NA | TRBV2 | TRBD2 | CASTGTSILVGELFF | TGTGCCAGCACCGGGACTAGCATATTGGTAGGGGAGCTGTTTTTT
TRBJ2-7 | NA | TRBV12-3/TRBV12-4 | NA | CASSLEEGTYEQYF | TGTGCCAGCAGTTTAGAGGAGGGTACCTACGAGCAGTACTTC
TRBJ2-4 | NA | TRBV5-6 | NA | CASSLDRGHLAKNIQYF | TGTGCCAGCAGCTTGGACCGGGGACACCTAGCCAAAAACATTCAGTACTTC
TRBJ1-3 | NA | TRBV7-9 | NA | CASSTSDGGRNTIYF | TGTGCCAGCAGCACAAGTGACGGGGGAAGAAACACCATATATTTT
TRBJ2-1 | NA | TRBV4-1 | NA | CASSQVGRGKNEQFF | TGCGCCAGCAGCCAAGTTGGCAGGGGTAAGAATGAGCAGTTCTTC
TRBJ1-2 | NA | TRBV3-1 | NA | CASSHDAGLGGYTF | TGTGCCAGCAGCCATGATGCCGGCTTAGGTGGCTACACCTTC
TRBJ1-5 | NA | TRBV11-2 | NA | CASSLTVRDQPQHF | TGTGCCAGCAGCTTAACGGTTCGGGATCAGCCCCAGCATTTT
TRBJ2-3 | NA | TRBV6-1 | NA | CASTFRRADTQYF | TGTGCCAGCACATTCAGGAGGGCCGATACGCAGTATTTT
TRBJ2-7 | NA | TRBV20-1 | TRBD2 | CSAFTSGRAGDF | TGCAGTGCCTTCACTAGCGGGAGGGCCGGGGACTTC
TRBJ2-1 | NA | TRBV29-1 | TRBD2 | CSVLSGRMNEQFF | TGCAGCGTTCTTAGCGGGAGGATGAATGAGCAGTTCTTC